Below, 26 T cell receptor beta chains from the same sample are listed, as sequenced in a study of identical twins. TCRdb recomputed calls from the 5' RACE reads with MiXCR, one row per CDR3 protein. The profile covers hundreds of thousands of distinct CDR3 sequences, with roughly 26% appearing a single time and 2.9% taken by the ten largest. A further study also used this sample, focusing on T cells expressing NK-cell markers.

The sequenced material came from CD4+ T cells sorted from blood. The receptors were sampled from a woman under 30 in good health.

The V gene is TRBV18, the J gene TRBJ2-2; 11 positions match TRBD1. Germline V gene sequence: CDR1 KGHSH, CDR2 LQKENI. CDR3 length equals 15 residues. Trimming cost V 8 bases and J 5 bases; bases outside gene matches: 7. The CDR3 DNA sequence: TGTGCCAGCCAAGGACAGGGGGCGCTGACCGGGGAGCTGTTTTTT. Its translation: CASQGQGALTGELFF.

A few counts support this clonotype. The chain recombines TRBV5-1 with TRBJ2-5; 15 bases are a match to TRBD2. J was trimmed by 7 bases and V by 5 bases; bases with no gene match: 12. The CDR3 consists of 17 residues. From germline, CDR1 is SGHRS and CDR2 YFSETQ. This CDR3 is CASSTGLAGGLEATQYF. The CDR3 DNA reads as TGCGCCAGCAGTACGGGACTAGCGGGGGGCTTGGAGGCGACCCAGTACTTC. The full variable domain, its missing parts supplied by reference TRBV5-1 and TRBJ2-5, is KAGVTQTPRYLIKTRGQQVTLSCSPISGHRSVSWYQQTPGQGLQFLFEYFSETQRNKGNFPGRFSGRQFSNSRSEMNVSTLELGDSALYLCASSTGLAGGLEATQYFGPGTRLLVL.

The genes are TRBV4-1 and TRBJ2-1; D is possibly TRBD2 (5 bases). V gave up 2 bases and J gave up 7 bases, with 18 bases separating them. CDR1 MGHRA and CDR2 YSYEKL come from the germline V gene. This CDR3 is built from 16 residues. The CDR3 is CASSQPTSGFGNEQFF. For the CDR3, the DNA is TGCGCCAGCAGCCAACCCACTAGTGGGTTCGGAAATGAGCAGTTCTTC.

This clonotype was observed a handful of times. The chain employs TRBV7-9 and TRBJ1-1, with D perhaps TRBD1 (5 bases). This CDR3 spans 17 amino acids. Deletions cut 4 bases from V and 0 bases from J, with 18 bases between. CDR1 and CDR2 from the germline V gene are SEHNR and FQNEAQ (reference sequence). CDR3 nucleotide sequence: TGTGCCAGCAGCTGGGGTGACAGACGATACATGAACACTGAAGCTTTCTTT. It specifies CASSWGDRRYMNTEAFF.

The J gene is TRBJ2-5, the V gene TRBV12-3 or TRBV12-4; 11 positions match TRBD2. CDR3 length: 16 residues. The V and J ends lost 4 bases and 4 bases, in that order; junction bases with no gene match: 8. CDR3 sequence reads: CASSWRLAGRGETQYF. The CDR3 DNA sequence: TGTGCCAGCAGTTGGCGACTAGCGGGGCGGGGAGAGACCCAGTACTTC.

This clonotype was seen a handful of times. This chain joins TRBV20-1 and TRBJ2-7; tentative D call: TRBD2 (6 bases). Germline lookup yields CDR1 DFQATT and CDR2 SNEGSKA (reference sequence). V was cut by 5 bases and J by 3 bases, with 14 bases left in between. The CDR3 has 13 residues. CDR3 loop: CSAGGTWGYEQYF. CDR3 DNA sequence: TGCAGTGCTGGCGGGACTTGGGGCTACGAGCAGTACTTC.

This clonotype showed up many times. This chain connects TRBV7-2 to TRBJ2-7; D call uncertain. From germline, CDR1 is SGHTA and CDR2 FQGNSA. V was trimmed by 1 base and J by 4 bases, leaving 11 bases between them. The CDR3 totals 14 residues. The CDR3, as DNA: TGTGCCAGCAGCTTAGATCCGAGAGAATACGAGCAGTACTTC. This gives the protein CASSLDPREYEQYF.

This chain connects TRBV11-2 to TRBJ2-7; 9 nucleotides match TRBD2. CDR1 and CDR2 from the germline V gene are SGHAT and FQNNGV. The CDR3 spans 19 residues. Trimming at V came to 2 bases and at J to 0 bases, leaving 14 bases not matched to a gene. The CDR3 here is CASSLKFSGGPQSSYEQYF. The CDR3 nucleotides are TGTGCCAGCAGCTTAAAATTTAGCGGGGGACCCCAGAGCTCCTACGAGCAGTACTTC. Drawing the rest from reference TRBV11-2 and TRBJ2-7, the complete variable domain is EAGVAQSPRYKIIEKRQSVAFWCNPISGHATLYWYQQILGQGPKLLIQFQNNGVVDDSQLPKDRFSAERLKGVDSTLKIQPAKLEDSAVYLCASSLKFSGGPQSSYEQYFGPGTRLTVT.

The chain uses TRBV10-3 and TRBJ1-5; maybe TRBD1 (6 bases). The CDR3 spans 16 residues. The V and J ends lost 0 bases and 7 bases respectively, with 16 bases between them. CDR1 is ENHRY, CDR2 SYGVKD, per germline. CDR3: CAISESILVDRQPQHF. CDR3 DNA sequence: TGTGCCATCAGTGAGTCGATATTGGTGGACAGACAGCCCCAGCATTTT.

There are a few counts of this clonotype. The chain uses TRBV28 and TRBJ2-1, with TRBD2 identical over 8 bases. Losses at the gene ends were 5 bases for V and 5 bases for J; bases not matched to a gene: 8. Germline values: CDR1 MDHEN, CDR2 SYDVKM. This CDR3 is built from 15 residues. DNA for the CDR3: TGTGCCAGCAGTAAACTTGGGACTAGTGACAATGAGCAGTTCTTC. Translated: CASSKLGTSDNEQFF.

V usage is TRBV5-6 and J usage is TRBJ1-2, with TRBD1 matching over 9 bases. The V gene's germline CDR1 is SGHDT and CDR2 YYEEEE. The junction had 4 bases not matched to a gene; V was cut back by 4 bases and J by 6 bases. The CDR3 is 13 amino acids. CDR3 nucleotide sequence: TGTGCCAGCAGCCAGACAGGGGGACATGGCTACACCTTC. This sequence encodes CASSQTGGHGYTF.

The gene calls are TRBV7-3 and TRBJ2-1; 12 nucleotides align to TRBD2. The CDR3 runs 15 residues. The germline V gene encodes CDR1 SGHTA and CDR2 FQGTGA. V lost 3 bases, J lost 6 bases, and 3 bases stayed unmatched. The CDR3 region has the DNA TGTGCCAGCAGCTTCACTAGCGGGGGGAGCAATGAGCAGTTCTTC. It yields the protein CASSFTSGGSNEQFF.

This clonotype appeared once. This chain uses TRBV6-5 with TRBJ2-5; 7 bases match TRBD1. The CDR3 has 15 residues. J gave up 5 bases and V 0 bases, and 6 bases lay outside the gene matches. The germline V gene has CDR1 MNHEY and CDR2 SVGAGI. CDR3 bases: TGTGCCAGCAGTTACTCCCCCGGGACAGTGGAGACCCAGTACTTC. Translated: CASSYSPGTVETQYF.

This clonotype was counted only a few times. The rearrangement uses TRBV6-5 and TRBJ2-3; 13 bases agree with TRBD2. The V segment lost 5 bases and the J segment 4 bases; nucleotides outside the gene matches: 3. The CDR3 has 15 amino acids. The germline gives CDR1 MNHEY, CDR2 SVGAGI. CDR3: CASSTSGRVPDTQYF. CDR3 sequence (DNA): TGTGCCAGCAGTACTAGCGGGAGGGTCCCAGATACGCAGTATTTT.

Only a few counts were recorded for this clonotype. This chain joins TRBV12-3 or TRBV12-4 and TRBJ2-2; D gene ambiguous. The CDR3 length is 15 residues. Trimming pared 5 bases from V and 5 bases from J, leaving 15 bases between. CDR3 region: CASSPQIVATGELFF. Here the CDR3 DNA reads TGTGCCAGCAGTCCCCAAATAGTCGCGACCGGGGAGCTGTTTTTT.

The gene calls are TRBV4-2 and TRBJ1-4, with 10 bases identical to TRBD1. The germline gives CDR1 LGHNA, CDR2 YNFKEQ. The CDR3 contains 14 residues. The V segment lost 0 bases and the J segment 11 bases; nucleotides outside the gene matches: 3. As DNA, the CDR3 is TGTGCCAGCAGCCAAGAGAGGGGACAGGGGAAACTGTTTTTT. It encodes CASSQERGQGKLFF.

V gene TRBV11-2 combines with J gene TRBJ2-1, with no clear D. CDR1 SGHAT and CDR2 FQNNGV come from the germline V gene. The CDR3 has 11 amino acids. Trimming cost V 8 bases and J 9 bases, with 11 bases left between them. The CDR3 is CASSEISEQFF. The CDR3 bases are TGTGCCAGCTCCGAGATCAGTGAGCAGTTCTTC.

This clonotype was seen more than once but under ten times. This chain connects TRBV12-3 or TRBV12-4 to TRBJ2-1; TRBD2 agrees at 11 bases. CDR3 length: 16 amino acids. The trim removed 3 bases at V and 8 bases at J, leaving 9 bases unmatched. CDR3: CASSLSSGRPPHEQFF. Written as DNA, the CDR3 is TGTGCCAGCAGTTTGTCTAGCGGGAGGCCCCCCCATGAGCAGTTCTTC.

This clonotype was observed many times. V usage is TRBV5-1 and J usage is TRBJ2-2; D not certain. CDR3 length equals 12 residues. In germline, CDR1 is SGHRS, CDR2 YFSETQ. V lost 4 bases, J lost 4 bases, and 5 bases lay in between. The CDR3 nucleotides are TGCGCCAGCAGCCAGATCACCGGGGAGCTGTTTTTT. This encodes CASSQITGELFF. Combining the CDR3 with reference TRBV5-1 and TRBJ2-2 gives the whole variable domain KAGVTQTPRYLIKTRGQQVTLSCSPISGHRSVSWYQQTPGQGLQFLFEYFSETQRNKGNFPGRFSGRQFSNSRSEMNVSTLELGDSALYLCASSQITGELFFGEGSRLTVL.

The chain carries TRBV5-1 and TRBJ2-5; TRBD2 is a possible D gene (5 bases). The CDR3 is made up of 15 amino acids. The germline V and J ends were trimmed by 4 bases and 5 bases, with 18 bases remaining between them. Germline V gene sequence: CDR1 SGHRS, CDR2 YFSETQ. CDR3 protein: CASSRGSHRPETQYF. CDR3 DNA sequence: TGCGCCAGCAGCCGAGGGTCTCATCGGCCGGAGACCCAGTACTTC.

The chain employs TRBV15 and TRBJ1-1, with unresolved D. Germline assignment: CDR1 LNHNV and CDR2 YYDKDF (reference sequence). CDR3 length: 13 amino acids. Trimming cost V 6 bases and J 4 bases, with 12 bases left between them. For the CDR3, the DNA is TGTGCCACCAGTGTTTCCCGAGGCACTGAAGCTTTCTTT. This encodes CATSVSRGTEAFF.

There are many counts of this clonotype. This sequence joins TRBV28 and TRBJ2-3, with D possibly matching TRBD1 (6 bases). CDR1 and CDR2 (germline): MDHEN, SYDVKM. The CDR3 extends over 14 amino acids. The ends were cut back, 6 bases at V and 0 bases at J, with 10 bases in the middle. The CDR3 protein is CASSRTASTDTQYF. Written as DNA, the CDR3 is TGTGCCAGCAGCCGGACAGCTAGCACAGATACGCAGTATTTT.

The gene calls are TRBV18 and TRBJ2-7; D ambiguous. Germline lookup yields CDR1 KGHSH and CDR2 LQKENI. There are 13 residues in the CDR3. The germline V and J ends were trimmed by 0 bases and 2 bases, with 5 bases remaining between them. CDR3: CASSPPITYEQYF. For the CDR3, the DNA is TGTGCCAGCTCACCACCCATAACCTACGAGCAGTACTTC.

The gene calls are TRBV6-5 and TRBJ2-1; 8 positions match TRBD2. Looked up from germline, CDR1 is MNHEY and CDR2 is SVGAGI. This CDR3 is built from 15 residues. V trimming: 2 bases; J trimming: 4 bases; junction bases outside the gene matches: 4. CDR3 amino acids: CASSYVAGFYNEQFF. CDR3 nucleotides: TGTGCCAGCAGTTACGTAGCGGGATTTTACAATGAGCAGTTCTTC.

This chain uses TRBV5-1 with TRBJ2-5; D ambiguous. The V gene lost 4 bases and the J gene lost 1 base, with 20 bases spanning the gap. Germline-derived CDR1 and CDR2 are SGHRS and YFSETQ. There are 17 residues in the CDR3. CDR3 DNA: TGCGCCAGCAGCCAAGGAGACTCCGCAAGCCCCCAAGAGACCCAGTACTTC. This codes for CASSQGDSASPQETQYF. The whole variable domain, remainder taken from reference TRBV5-1 and TRBJ2-5, is KAGVTQTPRYLIKTRGQQVTLSCSPISGHRSVSWYQQTPGQGLQFLFEYFSETQRNKGNFPGRFSGRQFSNSRSEMNVSTLELGDSALYLCASSQGDSASPQETQYFGPGTRLLVL.

In this sample, this clonotype turned up a few times. V is TRBV6-5 and J is TRBJ2-7; TRBD2 matches 10 bases. CDR1 MNHEY and CDR2 SVGAGI come from the germline V gene. V was pared by 2 bases and J by 1 base, with 5 bases of the junction left unmatched. There are 16 residues in the CDR3. CDR3 bases: TGTGCCAGCAGTTACACCCTAGCGGGGGCTTCCTACGAGCAGTACTTC. Its translation: CASSYTLAGASYEQYF.